This T cell receptor (beta chain) appears in the sequencing data of a study of T cells in localized non-small cell lung cancer. Using immunoSEQ multiplex PCR, the repertoire was profiled, and TCRdb retains in-frame clones only, with some absent. Found here are tens of thousands of clones, 80% to 90% of them singletons; the top ten hold less than 3.5%. This clone was observed a handful of times. The CDR3 runs 14 residues. In germline, CDR1 is LGHNA, CDR2 YNFKEQ. The V end was cut by 1 base, the J end by 7 bases, with 14 bases between. The sequencing used peripheral blood, collected before any cancer treatment. The source of this sequence is a woman between 35 and 75 years old with stage I lung adenocarcinoma. The rearrangement uses TRBV4-2 and TRBJ2-7, with D tentatively TRBD1 (6 bases). The CDR3 loop is CASSQGTAIGEQYF. CDR3 nucleotide sequence: TGTGCCAGCAGCCAAGGGACAGCTATCGGGGAGCAGTACTTC.